This paragraph covers one TCR beta chain sequence. Produced via immunoSEQ multiplex PCR; TCRdb's table is partial and in-frame only. The data contain under 250,000 clones, under 90% of them seen just once; the ten biggest clones take up 9.5% to 13%. This record belongs to a study of blood T cell repertoires in COVID-19. Study-wide context: PBMCs, B-cell-depleted T cells, or T cells were the source of the cDNA or gDNA that made up the material.

The germline V gene encodes CDR1 MGHRA and CDR2 YSYEKL. After removal of 3 bases from V and 7 bases from J, the junction contained 6 bases not matched to a gene. The length of the CDR3 is 14 residues. This clonotype was obtained from a man in his fifties or sixties with COVID-19, enrolled during active disease. The chain uses TRBV4-1 and TRBJ1-5; 7 nucleotides line up with TRBD1. Material: peripheral blood. This CDR3 is CASSHPDRTQPQHF. The CDR3 bases are TGCGCCAGCAGCCACCCGGACAGGACCCAGCCCCAGCATTTT.